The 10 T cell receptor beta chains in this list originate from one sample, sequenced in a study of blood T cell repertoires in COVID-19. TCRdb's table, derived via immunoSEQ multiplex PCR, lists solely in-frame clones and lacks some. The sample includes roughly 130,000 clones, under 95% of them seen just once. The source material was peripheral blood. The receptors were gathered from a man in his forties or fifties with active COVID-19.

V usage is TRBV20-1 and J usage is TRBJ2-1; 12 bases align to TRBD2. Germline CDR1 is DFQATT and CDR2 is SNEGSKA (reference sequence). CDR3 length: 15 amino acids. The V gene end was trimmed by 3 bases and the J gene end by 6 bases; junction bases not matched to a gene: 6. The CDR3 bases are TGCAGTGCTAGTATGACTAGCGGGAGAATCAATGAGCAGTTCTTC. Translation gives CSASMTSGRINEQFF.

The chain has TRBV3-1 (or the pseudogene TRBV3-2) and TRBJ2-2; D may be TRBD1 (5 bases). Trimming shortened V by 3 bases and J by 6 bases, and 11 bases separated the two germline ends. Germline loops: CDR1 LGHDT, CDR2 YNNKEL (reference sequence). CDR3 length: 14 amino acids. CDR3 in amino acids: CASSHRVGAGELFF. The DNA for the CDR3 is TGTGCCAGCAGCCACAGGGTTGGGGCCGGGGAGCTGTTTTTT.

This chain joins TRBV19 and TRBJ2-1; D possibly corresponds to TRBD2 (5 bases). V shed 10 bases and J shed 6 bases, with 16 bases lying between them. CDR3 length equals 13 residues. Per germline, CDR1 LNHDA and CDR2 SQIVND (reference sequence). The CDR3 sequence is CATRGLLGNEQFF. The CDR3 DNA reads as TGTGCCACCCGTGGACTGTTGGGCAATGAGCAGTTCTTC.

The CDR3: CASSLGVQGVGTDTQYF. As DNA, the CDR3 is TGTGCCAGCAGCTTAGGGGTCCAGGGGGTCGGCACAGATACGCAGTATTTT. The gene calls are TRBV7-9 and TRBJ2-3; TRBD1 matches at 7 bases. This CDR3 contains 17 residues. Germline CDR1 SEHNR, CDR2 FQNEAQ (reference sequence). The J segment lost 1 base and the V segment lost 1 base, leaving 8 bases of the junction unmatched.

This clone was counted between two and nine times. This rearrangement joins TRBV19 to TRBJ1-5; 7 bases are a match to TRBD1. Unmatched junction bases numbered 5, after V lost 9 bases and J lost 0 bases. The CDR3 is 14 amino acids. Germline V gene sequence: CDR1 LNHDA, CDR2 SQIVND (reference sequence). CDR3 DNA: TGTGCCAGCTGTGGGACAGCTAGCAATCAGCCCCAGCATTTT. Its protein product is CASCGTASNQPQHF.

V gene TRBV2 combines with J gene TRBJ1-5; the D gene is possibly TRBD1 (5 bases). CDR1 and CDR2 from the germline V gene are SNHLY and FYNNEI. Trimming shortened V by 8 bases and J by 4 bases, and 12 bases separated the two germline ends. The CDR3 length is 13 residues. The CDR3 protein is CASGGEVNQPQHF. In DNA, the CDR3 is TGTGCCAGCGGAGGGGAGGTGAATCAGCCCCAGCATTTT.

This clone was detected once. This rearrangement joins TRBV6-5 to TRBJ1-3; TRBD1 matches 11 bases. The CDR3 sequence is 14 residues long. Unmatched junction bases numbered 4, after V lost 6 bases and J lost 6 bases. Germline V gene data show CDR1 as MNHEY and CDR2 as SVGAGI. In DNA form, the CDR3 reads TGTGCCAGCAGGGGACAGGGGGTTCCAAACACCATATATTTT. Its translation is CASRGQGVPNTIYF.

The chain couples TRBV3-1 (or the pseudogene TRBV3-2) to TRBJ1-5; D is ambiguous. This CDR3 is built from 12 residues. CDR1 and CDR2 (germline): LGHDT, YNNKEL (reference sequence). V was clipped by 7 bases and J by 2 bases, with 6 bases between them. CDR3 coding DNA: TGTGCCAGCAATCAGGGCAATCAGCCCCAGCATTTT. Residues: CASNQGNQPQHF.

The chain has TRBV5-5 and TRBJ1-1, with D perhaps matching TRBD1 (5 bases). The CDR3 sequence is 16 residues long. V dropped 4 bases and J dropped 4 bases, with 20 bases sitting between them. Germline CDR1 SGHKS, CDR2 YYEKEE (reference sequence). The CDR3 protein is CASSLRPGQTTTEAFF. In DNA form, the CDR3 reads TGTGCCAGCAGCCTACGTCCAGGGCAAACGACCACTGAAGCTTTCTTT.

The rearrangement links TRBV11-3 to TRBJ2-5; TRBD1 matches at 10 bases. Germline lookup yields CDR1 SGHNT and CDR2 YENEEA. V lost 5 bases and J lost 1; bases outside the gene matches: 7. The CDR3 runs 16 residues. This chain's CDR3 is CASSPWTGGVQETQYF. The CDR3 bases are TGTGCCAGCAGCCCTTGGACAGGGGGGGTCCAAGAGACCCAGTACTTC.